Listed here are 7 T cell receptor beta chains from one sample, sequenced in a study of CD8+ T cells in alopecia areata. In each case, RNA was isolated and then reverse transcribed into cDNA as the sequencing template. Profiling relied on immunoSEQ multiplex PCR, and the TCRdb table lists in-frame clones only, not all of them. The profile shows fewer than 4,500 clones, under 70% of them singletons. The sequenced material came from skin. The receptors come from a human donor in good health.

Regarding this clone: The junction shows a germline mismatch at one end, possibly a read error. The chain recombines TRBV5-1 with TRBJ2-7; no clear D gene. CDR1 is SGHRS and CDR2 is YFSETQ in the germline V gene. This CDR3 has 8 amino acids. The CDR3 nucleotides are TGCGCCAGCAGTTCTAATAACTTC. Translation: CASSSNNF.

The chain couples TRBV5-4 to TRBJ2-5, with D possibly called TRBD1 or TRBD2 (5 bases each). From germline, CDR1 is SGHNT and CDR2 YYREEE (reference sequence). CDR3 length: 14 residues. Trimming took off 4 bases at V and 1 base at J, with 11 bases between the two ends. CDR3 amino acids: CASSKGPIQETQYF. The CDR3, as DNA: TGTGCCAGCAGCAAGGGACCTATCCAAGAGACCCAGTACTTC.

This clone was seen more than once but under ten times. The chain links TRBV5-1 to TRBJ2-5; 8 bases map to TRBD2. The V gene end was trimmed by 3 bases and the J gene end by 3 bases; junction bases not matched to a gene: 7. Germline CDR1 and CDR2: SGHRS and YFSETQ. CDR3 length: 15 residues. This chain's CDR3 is CASSSGGVAKETQYF. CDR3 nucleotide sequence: TGCGCCAGCAGCTCCGGGGGGGTAGCCAAAGAGACCCAGTACTTC. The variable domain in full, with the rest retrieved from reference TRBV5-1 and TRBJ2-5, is KAGVTQTPRYLIKTRGQQVTLSCSPISGHRSVSWYQQTPGQGLQFLFEYFSETQRNKGNFPGRFSGRQFSNSRSEMNVSTLELGDSALYLCASSSGGVAKETQYFGPGTRLLVL.

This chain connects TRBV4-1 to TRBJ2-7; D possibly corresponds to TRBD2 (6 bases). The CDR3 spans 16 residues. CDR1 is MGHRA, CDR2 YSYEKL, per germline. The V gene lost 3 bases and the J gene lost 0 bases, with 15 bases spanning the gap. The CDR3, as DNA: TGCGCCAGCAGCCATCCCTCGGGACTCAGCTCCTACGAGCAGTACTTC. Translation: CASSHPSGLSSYEQYF.

The CDR3 here is CASRGRGSDTQYF. The DNA of the CDR3 is TGTGCCAGCAGGGGACGGGGATCAGATACGCAGTATTTT. This rearrangement joins TRBV19 to TRBJ2-3, with D possibly TRBD1 on 6 matching bases. Trimming took off 9 bases at V and 4 bases at J, with 14 bases between the two ends. The CDR3 totals 13 residues. Germline loops: CDR1 LNHDA, CDR2 SQIVND (reference sequence). Looking up the rest from reference TRBV19 and TRBJ2-3 gives the full variable domain: DGGITQSPKYLFRKEGQNVTLSCEQNLNHDAMYWYRQDPGQGLRLIYYSQIVNDFQKGDIAEGYSVSREKKESFPLTVTSAQKNPTAFYLCASRGRGSDTQYFGPGTRLTVL.

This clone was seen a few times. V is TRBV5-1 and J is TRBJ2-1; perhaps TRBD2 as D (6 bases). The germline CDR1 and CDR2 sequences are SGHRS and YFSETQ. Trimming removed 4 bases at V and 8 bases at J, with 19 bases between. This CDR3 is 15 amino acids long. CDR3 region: CASSTPGRGNYEQFF. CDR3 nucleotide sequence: TGCGCCAGCAGCACGCCGGGGCGGGGTAACTATGAGCAGTTCTTC.

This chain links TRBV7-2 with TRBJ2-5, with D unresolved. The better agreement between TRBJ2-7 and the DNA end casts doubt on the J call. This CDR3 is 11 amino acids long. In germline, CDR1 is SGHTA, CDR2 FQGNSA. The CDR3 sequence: CASSSSTEQYF. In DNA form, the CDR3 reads TGTGCCAGCAGCTCCAGTACCGAGCAGTACTTC.